This T cell receptor beta chain was observed in a study of CD8 T cells in Susac syndrome. V lost 8 bases, J lost 5 bases, and 13 bases lay in between. The CDR3 runs to 12 residues. Per germline, CDR1 MNHNY and CDR2 SVGAGI (reference sequence). The authors reverse transcribed roughly 0.5 to 1 ug RNA with random hexamers. One entry per CDR3 protein, called by TCRdb with MiXCR from the immunoSEQ multiplex PCR reads. Of a few hundred thousand distinct CDR3 sequences listed, about nine tenths were seen once; the top ten hold about 0.17%. This rearrangement joins TRBV6-6 to TRBJ2-7; D is unclear. This receptor was obtained from a human donor with multiple sclerosis. Sequencing was done on a sample of CD8+ T cells from PBMCs. The CDR3 coding sequence is TGTGCCAGCGGCCCGAACCGCCACGAGCAGTACTTC. This sequence encodes CASGPNRHEQYF.